This TCR beta chain was retrieved from a study of blood T cell repertoires in COVID-19. In the study overall: Donors in the United States, Italy and Spain gave samples during acute or convalescent COVID-19. In each case, the material was cDNA or gDNA derived from T cells, B-cell-depleted T cells, or PBMCs.

Methods used by the authors: Using reference gene primer amplification, nucleated cell counts were estimated. Clones were sequenced by immunoSEQ multiplex PCR, and TCRdb holds only the in-frame ones, with some missing. V, J and clone size are taken as reported in that table, and D and trimming were inferred from the DNA itself. The table lists about 240,000 clones, 82% of them singletons. Germline values: CDR1 SGHVS, CDR2 FNYEAQ. This CDR3 contains 16 residues. Trimming cost V 6 bases and J 1 base, with 18 bases left between them. Source material: peripheral blood. The clonotype was recovered from a woman between 70 and 85 years old with acute or convalescent COVID-19. The chain uses TRBV7-6 and TRBJ2-5, with a weak D call TRBD2 (6 bases). CDR3 sequence (DNA): TGTGCCAGCAGGGCTATGGTAGGGAGGTCCCAAGAGACCCAGTACTTC. Translating gives CASRAMVGRSQETQYF.